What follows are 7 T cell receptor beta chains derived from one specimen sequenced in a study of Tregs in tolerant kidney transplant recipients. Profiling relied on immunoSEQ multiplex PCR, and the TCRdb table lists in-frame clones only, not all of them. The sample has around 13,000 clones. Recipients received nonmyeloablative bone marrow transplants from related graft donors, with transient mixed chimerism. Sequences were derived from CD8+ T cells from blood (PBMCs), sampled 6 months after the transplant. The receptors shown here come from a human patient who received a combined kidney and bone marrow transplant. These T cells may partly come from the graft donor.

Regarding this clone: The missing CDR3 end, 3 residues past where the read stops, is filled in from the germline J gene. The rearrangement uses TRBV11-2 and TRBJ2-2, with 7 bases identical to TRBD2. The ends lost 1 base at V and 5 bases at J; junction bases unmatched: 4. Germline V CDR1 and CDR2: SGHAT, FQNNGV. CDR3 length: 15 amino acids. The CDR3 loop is CASSLGLAVTGELFF. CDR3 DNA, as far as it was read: TGTGCCAGCAGCTTAGGGCTAGCGGTTACCGGGGAG.

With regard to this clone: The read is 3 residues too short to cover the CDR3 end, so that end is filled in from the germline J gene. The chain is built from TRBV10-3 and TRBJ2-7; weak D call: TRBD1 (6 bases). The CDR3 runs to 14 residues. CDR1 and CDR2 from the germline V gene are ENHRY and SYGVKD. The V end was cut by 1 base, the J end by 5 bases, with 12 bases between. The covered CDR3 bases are TGTGCCATCAGTGAGTACAGGGACCCCAACGAG. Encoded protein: CAISEYRDPNE. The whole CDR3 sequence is CAISEYRDPNEQYF.

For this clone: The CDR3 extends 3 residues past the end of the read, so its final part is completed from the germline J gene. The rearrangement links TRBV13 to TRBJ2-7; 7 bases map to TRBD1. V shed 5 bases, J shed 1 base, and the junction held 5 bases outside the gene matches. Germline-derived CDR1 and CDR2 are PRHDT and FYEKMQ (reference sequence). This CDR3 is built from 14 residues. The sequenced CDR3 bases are TGTGCCAGCAGCACCGGGGACAGATCCTACGAG. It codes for CASSTGDRSYE. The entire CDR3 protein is CASSTGDRSYEQYF.

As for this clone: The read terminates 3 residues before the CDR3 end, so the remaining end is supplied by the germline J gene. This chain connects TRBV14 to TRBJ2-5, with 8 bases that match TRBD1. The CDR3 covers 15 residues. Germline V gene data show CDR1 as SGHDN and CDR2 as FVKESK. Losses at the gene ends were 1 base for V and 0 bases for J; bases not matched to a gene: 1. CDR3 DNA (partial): TGTGCCAGCAGCCAAGGGGACAGGTACCAAGAGACC. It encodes CASSQGDRYQET. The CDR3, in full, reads CASSQGDRYQETQYF.

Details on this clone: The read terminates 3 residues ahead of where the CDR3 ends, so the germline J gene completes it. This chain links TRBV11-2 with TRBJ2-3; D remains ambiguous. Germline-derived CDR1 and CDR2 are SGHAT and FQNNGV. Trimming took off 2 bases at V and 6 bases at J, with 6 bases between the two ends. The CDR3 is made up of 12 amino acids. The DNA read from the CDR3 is TGTGCCAGCAGCTTACTGTCTGATACG. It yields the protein CASSLLSDT. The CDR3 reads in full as CASSLLSDTQYF.

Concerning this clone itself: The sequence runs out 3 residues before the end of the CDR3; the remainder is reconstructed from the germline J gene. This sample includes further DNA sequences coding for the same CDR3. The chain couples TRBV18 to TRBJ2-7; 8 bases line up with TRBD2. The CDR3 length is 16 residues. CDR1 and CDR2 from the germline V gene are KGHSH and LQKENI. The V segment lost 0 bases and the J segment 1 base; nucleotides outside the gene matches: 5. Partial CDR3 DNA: TGTGCCAGCTCACCACCCCCCGGGGGGGGGTCCTACGAG. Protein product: CASSPPPGGGSYE. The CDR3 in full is CASSPPPGGGSYEQYF.

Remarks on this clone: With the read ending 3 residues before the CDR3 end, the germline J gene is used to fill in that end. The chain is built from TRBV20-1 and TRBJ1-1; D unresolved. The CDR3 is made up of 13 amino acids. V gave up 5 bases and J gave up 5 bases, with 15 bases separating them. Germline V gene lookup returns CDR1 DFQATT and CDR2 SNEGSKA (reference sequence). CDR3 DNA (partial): TGCAGTGCTCGATTAGGAGGGTGGACTGAA. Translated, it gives CSARLGGWTE. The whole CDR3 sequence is CSARLGGWTEAFF.